The 29 T cell receptor beta chains below all came from one sample that was sequenced in a study of identical twins. Via MiXCR, TCRdb re-called the 5' RACE reads, giving one row per CDR3 protein. The table has around 490,000 distinct CDR3 sequences, around 20% seen once. This sample was shared with a second study, whose subject was yellow fever vaccine responses in identical twins.

Input material: CD4+ T cells sorted from blood. These receptor sequences come from a woman under 30 in good health.

The chain combines TRBV20-1 with TRBJ2-3; no clear D gene. CDR1 is DFQATT, CDR2 SNEGSKA, per germline (reference sequence). This CDR3 contains 15 residues. V was trimmed by 4 bases and J by 1 base, leaving 15 bases between them. CDR3 DNA sequence: TGCAGTGCTATTCTCTTAGCCGTTGGCACAGATACGCAGTATTTT. Amino acids: CSAILLAVGTDTQYF.

This clonotype was seen at least ten times. V usage is TRBV5-1 and J usage is TRBJ1-1; TRBD1 aligns across 7 bases. This CDR3 contains 14 residues. J was trimmed by 1 base and V by 0 bases; bases with no gene match: 0. The germline CDR1 and CDR2 sequences are SGHRS and YFSETQ. CDR3 in amino acids: CASSLDRGNTEAFF. CDR3 sequence (DNA): TGCGCCAGCAGCTTGGACAGGGGGAACACTGAAGCTTTCTTT. Drawing the rest from reference TRBV5-1 and TRBJ1-1, the complete variable domain is KAGVTQTPRYLIKTRGQQVTLSCSPISGHRSVSWYQQTPGQGLQFLFEYFSETQRNKGNFPGRFSGRQFSNSRSEMNVSTLELGDSALYLCASSLDRGNTEAFFGQGTRLTVV.

The chain joins TRBV29-1 to TRBJ2-1; 10 nucleotides match TRBD2. CDR1 is SQVTM, CDR2 ANQGSEA, per germline. This CDR3 has 13 residues. The V segment lost 7 bases and the J segment 5 bases; nucleotides outside the gene matches: 5. The CDR3 sequence: CSARTSGNNEQFF. CDR3 DNA sequence: TGCAGCGCTCGGACTAGCGGTAACAATGAGCAGTTCTTC.

This CDR3 is CASSQVRLNTEAFF. The CDR3 DNA is TGCGCCAGCAGCCAAGTTCGGTTGAACACTGAAGCTTTCTTT. This chain connects TRBV4-1 to TRBJ1-1; no reliable D call. V lost 1 base to trimming and J lost 0 bases, with 6 bases between them. The germline CDR1 and CDR2 sequences are MGHRA and YSYEKL. CDR3 size: 14 residues.

This clonotype was seen only a few times. The chain carries TRBV28 and TRBJ2-7; tentatively, D is TRBD2 (5 bases). Trimming stripped 8 bases from V and 7 bases from J, with 21 bases between. The V gene's germline CDR1 is MDHEN and CDR2 SYDVKM. The CDR3 sequence is 14 residues long. CDR3 in DNA: TGTGCCAGCCTCCGCACCGGGGTCCCGGGGGAGCAGTACTTC. This encodes CASLRTGVPGEQYF.

In this sample, this clonotype turned up a few times. The V call is TRBV28, the J call TRBJ1-2, with 9 bases that match TRBD1. This CDR3 comprises 15 residues. The trim removed 5 bases at V and 1 base at J, leaving 5 bases unmatched. Germline CDR1 is MDHEN and CDR2 is SYDVKM. The CDR3: CASSAGTGNNYGYTF. Here the CDR3 DNA reads TGTGCCAGCAGTGCCGGGACAGGGAATAACTATGGCTACACCTTC.

The chain has TRBV18 and TRBJ2-1; D is unclear. From germline, CDR1 is KGHSH and CDR2 LQKENI. This CDR3 spans 15 amino acids. Between the trimmed V and J ends, which lost 3 bases and 5 bases, there was a span of 14 bases. CDR3 nucleotides: TGTGCCAGCTCACCCCCGTTCCGGGTCAACAATGAGCAGTTCTTC. Its protein is CASSPPFRVNNEQFF.

In this sample, this clonotype turned up a few times. DNA of the CDR3: TGCGCCAGCAGCCATATCGGCCAGGGCAGTTTGGGGGAGCAGTACGTC. Translating it yields CASSHIGQGSLGEQYV. The gene calls are TRBV5-1 and TRBJ2-7; D is perhaps TRBD1 (5 bases). The CDR3 contains 16 residues. The germline V gene encodes CDR1 SGHRS and CDR2 YFSETQ. Trimming removed 4 bases from V and 7 bases from J, with 24 bases in between.

In its sample, this clonotype was seen many times. The V call is TRBV29-1, the J call TRBJ2-1, with 10 bases matching TRBD2. CDR3 length: 13 residues. Germline CDR1 and CDR2: SQVTM and ANQGSEA. V shed 7 bases, J shed 6 bases, and the junction held 6 bases outside the gene matches. The CDR3 DNA reads as TGCAGCGCTAAGACTAGCGGGTCCAATGAGCAGTTCTTC. Translated, it gives CSAKTSGSNEQFF.

The chain couples TRBV10-1 to TRBJ2-5; 7 bases are shared with TRBD1. The germline CDR1 and CDR2 sequences are WNHNN and SYGVQD (reference sequence). Trimming at V came to 5 bases and at J to 4 bases, leaving 4 bases not matched to a gene. This CDR3 comprises 13 residues. In nucleotides, the CDR3 is TGCGCCAGCAGTACAGGGGCCGGAGAGACCCAGTACTTC. This translates into CASSTGAGETQYF.

The rearrangement joins TRBV5-1 to TRBJ1-2; D remains ambiguous. The CDR3 totals 15 residues. The germline gives CDR1 SGHRS, CDR2 YFSETQ. Trimming took 0 bases from V and 3 from J, leaving 12 bases between them. CDR3 DNA sequence: TGCGCCAGCAGCTTGGCCCCGGAGAAAGACTATGGCTACACCTTC. It is translated as CASSLAPEKDYGYTF.

This clonotype came up a few times. The chain joins TRBV20-1 to TRBJ2-2; D remains ambiguous. Germline-derived CDR1 and CDR2 are DFQATT and SNEGSKA (reference sequence). The CDR3 is 15 amino acids. V dropped 3 bases and J dropped 0 bases, with 11 bases sitting between them. CDR3 amino acids: CSASGSSANTGELFF. The CDR3 DNA follows: TGCAGTGCTAGCGGCAGCAGCGCGAACACCGGGGAGCTGTTTTTT.

The chain carries TRBV7-8 and TRBJ2-1; possible D gene TRBD2, 5 bases. V lost 5 bases and J 1 base, leaving 15 bases between the germline ends. CDR3 size: 16 residues. Germline CDR1 SGHVS, CDR2 FQNEAQ. The CDR3 region is CASSVTRVRSYNEQFF. For the CDR3, the DNA is TGTGCCAGCAGCGTTACTAGGGTCCGGTCCTACAATGAGCAGTTCTTC.

This clonotype has a handful of counts. The genes are TRBV6-5 and TRBJ1-1, with D unresolved. In germline, CDR1 is MNHEY, CDR2 SVGAGI. The CDR3 consists of 14 residues. Trimming removed 2 bases from V and 0 bases from J, with 7 bases in between. CDR3 sequence: CASSYRVMNTEAFF. The CDR3 region has the DNA TGTGCCAGCAGTTACAGGGTCATGAACACTGAAGCTTTCTTT.

The chain joins TRBV24-1 to TRBJ2-3; TRBD1 aligns across 12 bases. Trimming took 1 base from V and 6 from J; bases not matched to a gene: 7. There are 17 residues in the CDR3. Germline V lookup: CDR1 KGHDR, CDR2 SFDVKD. The CDR3 loop is CATSDLGTGGHSDTQYF. The DNA for the CDR3 is TGTGCCACCAGTGATTTAGGGACAGGGGGCCATTCGGATACGCAGTATTTT.

This clonotype showed up just a few times. V gene TRBV29-1 combines with J gene TRBJ2-5; possibly TRBD1 for D (5 bases). There are 13 residues in the CDR3. Germline CDR1 and CDR2: SQVTM and ANQGSEA. With 4 bases removed from V and 1 base from J, the gap between germline ends came to 10 bases. This CDR3 reads CSVAMTAQETQYF. CDR3 bases: TGCAGCGTTGCGATGACAGCCCAAGAGACCCAGTACTTC. The complete variable domain, with remaining parts taken from reference TRBV29-1 and TRBJ2-5, reads SAVISQKPSRDICQRGTSLTIQCQVDSQVTMMFWYRQQPGQSLTLIATANQGSEATYESGFVIDKFPISRPNLTFSTLTVSNMSPEDSSIYLCSVAMTAQETQYFGPGTRLLVL.

This clonotype appeared a few times. The chain links TRBV9 to TRBJ1-2, with a possible D match to TRBD1 (5 bases). This CDR3 region has 14 residues. CDR1 and CDR2 from the germline V gene are SGDLS and YYNGEE. The V end was cut by 4 bases, the J end by 1 base, with 11 bases between. CDR3 region: CASSTGTVNYGYTF. CDR3 bases: TGTGCCAGCAGCACCGGGACGGTTAACTATGGCTACACCTTC.

The rearrangement joins TRBV7-9 to TRBJ1-2; D unclear. Trimming took 6 bases from V and 0 from J, leaving 14 bases between them. In germline, CDR1 is SEHNR, CDR2 FQNEAQ (reference sequence). This CDR3 is built from 15 residues. CDR3 region: CASSQSQTANYGYTF. DNA for the CDR3: TGTGCCAGCAGTCAGTCCCAGACTGCTAACTATGGCTACACCTTC.

The J gene is TRBJ2-7, the V gene TRBV10-3; D gene unclear. Germline CDR1 ENHRY, CDR2 SYGVKD. V dropped 10 bases and J dropped 2 bases, with 12 bases sitting between them. CDR3 length equals 12 residues. The CDR3 loop reads CATSNITYEQYF. The CDR3 DNA follows: TGTGCCACCTCAAATATTACCTACGAGCAGTACTTC.

This clonotype was detected a few times. The CDR3 spells CASRTGLSDEQFF. Written as DNA, the CDR3 is TGCGCCAGCCGGACAGGCCTTTCGGATGAGCAGTTCTTC. The chain has TRBV5-1 and TRBJ2-1, with TRBD1 identical over 7 bases. V was pared by 7 bases and J by 8 bases, with 9 bases of the junction left unmatched. CDR1 and CDR2 (germline): SGHRS, YFSETQ. The CDR3 spans 13 residues. The full variable domain, its missing parts supplied by reference TRBV5-1 and TRBJ2-1, is KAGVTQTPRYLIKTRGQQVTLSCSPISGHRSVSWYQQTPGQGLQFLFEYFSETQRNKGNFPGRFSGRQFSNSRSEMNVSTLELGDSALYLCASRTGLSDEQFFGPGTRLTVL.

A single count supports this clonotype. The genes are TRBV6-5 and TRBJ1-3; no firm D call. The CDR3 extends over 11 amino acids. Germline values: CDR1 MNHEY, CDR2 SVGAGI. V gave up 6 bases and J gave up 4 bases, with 4 bases separating them. The CDR3 is CASRKGNTIYF. CDR3 coding DNA: TGTGCCAGCAGAAAAGGAAACACCATATATTTT.

This clonotype was seen a handful of times. V usage is TRBV20-1 and J usage is TRBJ2-7, with D possibly being TRBD1 or TRBD2 (5 bases each). This CDR3 is built from 11 residues. In germline, CDR1 is DFQATT, CDR2 SNEGSKA (reference sequence). The chain's CDR3 is CSIGGAYEQYV. DNA for the CDR3: TGCTCAATTGGGGGAGCGTACGAGCAGTACGTC.

This clonotype was picked up a small number of times. CDR3 sequence: CRIAPGLAGVGSYNEQFF. CDR3 nucleotides: TGCAGGATCGCCCCCGGACTAGCGGGAGTGGGATCCTACAATGAGCAGTTCTTC. J is TRBJ2-1 and V is TRBV20-1; 13 bases are shared with TRBD2. This CDR3 is 18 amino acids long. Germline V gene data show CDR1 as DFQATT and CDR2 as SNEGSKA (reference sequence).

This clonotype was counted between two and nine times. The rearrangement joins TRBV5-1 to TRBJ2-7; TRBD1 aligns across 7 bases. Looked up from germline, CDR1 is SGHRS and CDR2 is YFSETQ. There are 14 residues in the CDR3. V dropped 5 bases and J dropped 6; count of bases not matched to a gene: 11. The CDR3 bases are TGCGCCAGCAGTCCGATCGACAGGGCCGGCGAGCAGTACTTC. Its protein product is CASSPIDRAGEQYF.

This clonotype appeared a few times. J is TRBJ2-3 and V is TRBV3-1; D remains unclear. The V gene lost 2 bases and the J gene lost 1 base, with 7 bases spanning the gap. The CDR3 has 14 amino acids. In germline, CDR1 is LGHDT, CDR2 YNNKEL (reference sequence). The CDR3 DNA follows: TGTGCCAGCAGCCAAAATACAGGCACAGATACGCAGTATTTT. It translates to CASSQNTGTDTQYF.

The chain has TRBV21-1 and TRBJ2-5; the listed D gene, TRBD1, was not tested against the DNA. TRBV21-1 is tagged as a pseudogene. This CDR3 has 15 amino acids. CDR3 nucleotides: TGTGCCAGCAGCAAAGATTCCAGGGTCGGAGAGACCCAGTACTTC. Translated, it gives CASSKDSRVGETQYF.

This clonotype was counted a few times. The chain joins TRBV20-1 to TRBJ2-7, with D perhaps matching TRBD1 (5 bases). V gave up 5 bases and J gave up 4 bases, with 15 bases separating them. Germline CDR1 and CDR2: DFQATT and SNEGSKA (reference sequence). The CDR3 is 13 amino acids. As DNA, the CDR3 is TGCAGTGCTGTAGGACAAATCCTATACGAGCAGTACTTC. Translated, it gives CSAVGQILYEQYF.

V usage is TRBV20-1 and J usage is TRBJ2-1; D remains unclear. This CDR3 is 16 amino acids long. Germline assignment: CDR1 DFQATT and CDR2 SNEGSKA (reference sequence). The germline V and J ends were trimmed by 5 bases and 2 bases, with 19 bases remaining between them. Here the CDR3 reads CSAPPTLPLPYNEQFF. The CDR3 DNA is TGCAGTGCTCCACCAACTCTCCCCCTTCCCTACAATGAGCAGTTCTTC.

In its sample, this clonotype was seen a few times. The CDR3 protein is CASSLWLNEETQYF. The CDR3 DNA reads TGTGCCAGCAGTTTATGGCTAAATGAAGAGACCCAGTACTTC. V is TRBV28 and J is TRBJ2-5; D uncertain. The CDR3 runs 14 residues. CDR1 and CDR2 (germline): MDHEN, SYDVKM. Trimming shortened V by 0 bases and J by 3 bases, and 8 bases separated the two germline ends.